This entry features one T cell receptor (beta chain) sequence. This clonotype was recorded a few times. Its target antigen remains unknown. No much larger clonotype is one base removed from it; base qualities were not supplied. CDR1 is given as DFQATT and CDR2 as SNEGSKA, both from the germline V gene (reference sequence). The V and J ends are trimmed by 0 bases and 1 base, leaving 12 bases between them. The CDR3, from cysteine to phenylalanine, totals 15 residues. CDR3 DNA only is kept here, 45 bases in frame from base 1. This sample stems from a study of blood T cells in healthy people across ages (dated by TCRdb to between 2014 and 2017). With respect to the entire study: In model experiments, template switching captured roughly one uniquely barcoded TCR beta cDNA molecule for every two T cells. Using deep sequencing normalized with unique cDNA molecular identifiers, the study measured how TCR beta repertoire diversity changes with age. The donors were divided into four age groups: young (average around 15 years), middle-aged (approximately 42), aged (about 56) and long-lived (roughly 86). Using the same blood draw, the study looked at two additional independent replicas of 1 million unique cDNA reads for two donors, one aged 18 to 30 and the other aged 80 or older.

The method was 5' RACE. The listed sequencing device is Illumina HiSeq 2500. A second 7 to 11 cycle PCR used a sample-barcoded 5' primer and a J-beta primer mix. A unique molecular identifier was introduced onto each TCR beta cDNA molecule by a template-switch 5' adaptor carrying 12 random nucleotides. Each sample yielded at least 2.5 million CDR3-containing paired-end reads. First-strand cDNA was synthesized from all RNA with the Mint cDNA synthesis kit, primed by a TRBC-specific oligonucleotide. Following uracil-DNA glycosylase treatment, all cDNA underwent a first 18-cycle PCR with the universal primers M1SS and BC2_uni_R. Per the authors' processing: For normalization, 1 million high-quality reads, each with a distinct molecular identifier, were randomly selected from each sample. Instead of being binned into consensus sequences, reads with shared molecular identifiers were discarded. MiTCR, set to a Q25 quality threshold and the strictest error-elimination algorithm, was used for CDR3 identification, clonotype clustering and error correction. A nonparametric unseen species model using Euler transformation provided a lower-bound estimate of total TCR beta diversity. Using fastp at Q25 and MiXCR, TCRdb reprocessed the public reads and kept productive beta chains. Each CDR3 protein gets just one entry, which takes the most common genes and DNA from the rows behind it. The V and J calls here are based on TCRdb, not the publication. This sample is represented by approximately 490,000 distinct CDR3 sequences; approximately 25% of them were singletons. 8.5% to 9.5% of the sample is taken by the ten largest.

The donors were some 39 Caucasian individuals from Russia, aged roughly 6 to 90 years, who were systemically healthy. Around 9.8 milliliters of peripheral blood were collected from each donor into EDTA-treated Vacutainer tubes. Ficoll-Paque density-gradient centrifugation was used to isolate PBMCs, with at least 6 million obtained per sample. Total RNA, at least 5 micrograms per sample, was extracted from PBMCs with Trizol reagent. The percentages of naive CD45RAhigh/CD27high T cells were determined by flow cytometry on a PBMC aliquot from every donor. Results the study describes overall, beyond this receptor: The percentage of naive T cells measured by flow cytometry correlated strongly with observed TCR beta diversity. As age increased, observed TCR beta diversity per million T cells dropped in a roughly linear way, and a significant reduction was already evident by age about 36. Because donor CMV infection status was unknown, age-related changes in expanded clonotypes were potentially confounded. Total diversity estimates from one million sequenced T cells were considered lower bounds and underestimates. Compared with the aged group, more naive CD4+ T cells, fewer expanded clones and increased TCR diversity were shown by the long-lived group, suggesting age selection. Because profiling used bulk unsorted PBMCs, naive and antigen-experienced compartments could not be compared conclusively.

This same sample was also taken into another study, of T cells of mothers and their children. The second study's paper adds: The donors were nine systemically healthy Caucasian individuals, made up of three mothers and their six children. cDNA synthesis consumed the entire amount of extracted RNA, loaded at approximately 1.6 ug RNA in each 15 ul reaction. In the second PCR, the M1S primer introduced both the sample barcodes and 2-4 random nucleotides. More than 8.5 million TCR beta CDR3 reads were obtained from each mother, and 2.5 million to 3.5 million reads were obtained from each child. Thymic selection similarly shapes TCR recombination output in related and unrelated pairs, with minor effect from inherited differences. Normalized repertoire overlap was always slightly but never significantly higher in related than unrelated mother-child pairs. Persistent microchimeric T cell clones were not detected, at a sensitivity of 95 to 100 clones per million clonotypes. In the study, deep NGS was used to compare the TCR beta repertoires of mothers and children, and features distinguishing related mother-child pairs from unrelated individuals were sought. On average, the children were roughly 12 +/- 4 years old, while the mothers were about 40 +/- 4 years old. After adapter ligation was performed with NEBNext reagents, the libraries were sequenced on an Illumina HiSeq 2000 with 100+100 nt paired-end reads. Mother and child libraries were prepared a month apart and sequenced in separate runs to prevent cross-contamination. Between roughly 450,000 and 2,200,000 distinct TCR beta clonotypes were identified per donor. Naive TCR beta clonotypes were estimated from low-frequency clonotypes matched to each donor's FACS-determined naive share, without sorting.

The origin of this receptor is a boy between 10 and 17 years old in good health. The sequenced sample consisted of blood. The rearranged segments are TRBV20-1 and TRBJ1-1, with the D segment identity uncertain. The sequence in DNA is TGCAGTGCTAGAGATTGGGAGGGCGGGAACACTGAAGCTTTCTTT. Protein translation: CSARDWEGGNTEAFF.